These 32 T cell receptor beta chains were sequenced from one sample in a study of T cell repertoires in cytomegalovirus infection. TCRdb recomputed calls from the reads with MiXCR, one row per CDR3 protein. The sample includes 700,000 to 900,000 distinct CDR3 sequences, 25% to 35% of them seen just once. These receptors have no known antigen. The sample was cultured CD8+ T cells from PBMCs, taken from culture after CMV antigen stimulation. The receptors shown here come from a human donor in good health (CMV status not recorded). Some clones in this sample may be carry-over from other donors' samples.

The V gene is TRBV7-9, the J gene TRBJ2-7; 9 bases agree with TRBD1. The germline CDR1 and CDR2 sequences are SEHNR and FQNEAQ (reference sequence). CDR3 length equals 15 residues. J lost 3 bases, V lost 5 bases, and 8 bases had no gene match. The DNA of the CDR3 is TGTGCCAGCAGCACAGACAGGGGGATCTACTACGAGCAGTACGTC. Protein product: CASSTDRGIYYEQYV.

This rearrangement joins TRBV6-6 to TRBJ2-7; 10 bases are shared with TRBD1. V shed 6 bases and J 4 bases; nucleotides not matched to a gene: 9. Germline values: CDR1 MNHNY, CDR2 SVGAGI (reference sequence). The CDR3 loop spans 15 amino acids. This chain's CDR3 is CASRVGQGVFYEQYV. CDR3 DNA: TGTGCCAGCAGGGTTGGACAGGGGGTTTTTTACGAGCAGTACGTC.

The chain has TRBV14 and TRBJ1-2, with D unclear. CDR3 length equals 15 residues. V was shortened by 0 bases and J by 8 bases, with 16 bases between the two germline ends. Germline CDR1 reads SGHDN; CDR2 reads FVKESK. The CDR3 sequence is CASSQDGVFRLGYTF. In nucleotides, the CDR3 is TGTGCCAGCAGCCAAGACGGGGTTTTTAGGTTGGGCTACACCTTC.

As for this clonotype: One end of the junction is discordant with germline, which a read error may explain. This rearrangement joins TRBV6-2 or TRBV6-3 to TRBJ2-5; no definite D call. Per germline, CDR1 MNHEY and CDR2 SVGEGT. The CDR3 is 14 residues long. In DNA form, the CDR3 reads TGTGGCAGCAGTTTGGGCAGGTACCAAGAGACCCAGTACTTC. It translates to CGSSLGRYQETQYF.

The chain combines TRBV11-3 with TRBJ2-1; possibly TRBD1 for D (6 bases). This CDR3 is 15 amino acids long. Germline loops: CDR1 SGHNT, CDR2 YENEEA. Between the trimmed V and J ends, which lost 1 base and 8 bases, there was a span of 15 bases. CDR3 DNA: TGTGCCAGCAGCTTAGGCCCGCCAGGGGCAGATGAGCAGTTCTTC. This codes for CASSLGPPGADEQFF.

The chain carries TRBV20-1 and TRBJ1-6; 8 bases agree with TRBD1. The CDR3 consists of 16 residues. Germline CDR1 and CDR2: DFQATT and SNEGSKA (reference sequence). V gave up 4 bases and J gave up 5 bases; unmatched junction bases: 10. The CDR3 loop reads CSATLYGQGDNSPLHF. CDR3 coding DNA: TGCAGTGCTACCCTCTATGGACAGGGTGATAATTCACCCCTCCACTTT.

The rearrangement joins TRBV19 to TRBJ2-2; 11 nucleotides match TRBD2. The CDR3 covers 15 residues. Germline CDR1 and CDR2: LNHDA and SQIVND (reference sequence). Trimming removed 1 base from V and 7 bases from J; junction bases left unmatched: 2. In DNA, the CDR3 is TGTGCCAGTAGTATAGTGGGACTAGCGGACGGGGAGCTGTTTTTT. Translation: CASSIVGLADGELFF.

The genes are TRBV7-6 and TRBJ2-1, with a possible D match to TRBD2 (5 bases). Germline CDR1 and CDR2: SGHVS and FNYEAQ. CDR3 length equals 18 residues. Trimming removed 1 base from V and 6 bases from J, with 22 bases in between. Here the CDR3 DNA reads TGTGCCAGCAGCTTAGGATTAGGAGGTGGTAGGTCAGGCAATGAGCAGTTCTTC. Its protein product is CASSLGLGGGRSGNEQFF.

The genes are TRBV7-6 and TRBJ2-7; TRBD1 agrees at 8 bases. The CDR3 runs 15 residues. Germline V gene data show CDR1 as SGHVS and CDR2 as FNYEAQ. V lost 0 bases and J lost 4; bases outside the gene matches: 5. DNA for the CDR3: TGTGCCAGCAGCTTAGCGCAGGGACAGGATTACGAGCAGTACGTC. Translating it yields CASSLAQGQDYEQYV.

This clonotype was recorded a few times. The chain links TRBV6-5 to TRBJ1-2; possible D gene TRBD1, 6 bases. Trimming stripped 0 bases from V and 4 bases from J, with 9 bases between. This CDR3 has 14 amino acids. Germline V gene data show CDR1 as MNHEY and CDR2 as SVGAGI. The CDR3 reads CASSYSGHRYGYTF. CDR3 nucleotides: TGTGCCAGCAGTTACTCGGGACACCGCTATGGCTACACCTTC.

This clonotype was detected a few times. CDR3 nucleotide sequence: TGTGCCAGTAGTCCCACCCTTGGGAGGACTGGGTGGACTGAAGCTTTCTTT. Protein product: CASSPTLGRTGWTEAFF. This sequence joins TRBV19 and TRBJ1-1, with D uncertain. V lost 5 bases and J 5 bases, leaving 24 bases between the germline ends. The length of the CDR3 is 17 residues. Germline loops: CDR1 LNHDA, CDR2 SQIVND (reference sequence).

This clonotype was seen only a few times. The rearrangement uses TRBV6-1 and TRBJ2-2; D ambiguous. The CDR3 length is 16 residues. V was shortened by 2 bases and J by 2 bases, with 12 bases between the two germline ends. CDR1 is MNHNS, CDR2 SASEGT, per germline. CDR3 in amino acids: CASSESWTTNTGELFF. For the CDR3, the DNA is TGTGCCAGCAGTGAATCCTGGACCACCAACACCGGGGAGCTGTTTTTT.

This clonotype was observed a few times. V is TRBV6-6 and J is TRBJ2-5; 12 positions agree with TRBD2. V shed 2 bases and J 0 bases; nucleotides not matched to a gene: 4. This CDR3 spans 17 amino acids. Per germline, CDR1 MNHNY and CDR2 SVGAGI (reference sequence). The CDR3 protein is CASSYVTSGGYQETQYF. The CDR3, as DNA: TGTGCCAGCAGTTACGTCACTAGCGGGGGGTACCAAGAGACCCAGTACTTC.

This clonotype appeared a few times. V gene TRBV28 combines with J gene TRBJ2-1; possible D gene TRBD1, 6 bases. Looked up from germline, CDR1 is MDHEN and CDR2 is SYDVKM. This CDR3 has 13 amino acids. Trimming left V 7 bases short and J 7 bases short, with 14 bases between. CDR3 sequence reads: CASTLNRVNEQFF. The CDR3 DNA reads as TGTGCCAGCACCTTGAACAGGGTTAATGAGCAGTTCTTC.

V gene TRBV6-6 combines with J gene TRBJ1-5; 12 nucleotides agree with TRBD1. V shed 0 bases and J 9 bases; nucleotides not matched to a gene: 3. The CDR3 sequence is 15 residues long. Germline-derived CDR1 and CDR2 are MNHNY and SVGAGI (reference sequence). Here the CDR3 DNA reads TGTGCCAGCAGTTACTCGGGACAGGGGGCTCCGCCCCAGCATTTT. Its translation is CASSYSGQGAPPQHF.

This clonotype was seen at least ten times. The chain is built from TRBV7-2 and TRBJ2-3, with D perhaps TRBD2 (6 bases). The ends were cut back, 4 bases at V and 10 bases at J, with 9 bases in the middle. The CDR3 runs 11 residues. Germline CDR1 reads SGHTA; CDR2 reads FQGNSA. This CDR3 is CASSWGVAQYF. The CDR3 DNA reads TGTGCCAGCAGCTGGGGGGTGGCGCAGTATTTT. The whole variable domain, remainder taken from reference TRBV7-2 and TRBJ2-3, is GAGVSQSPSNKVTEKGKDVELRCDPISGHTALYWYRQSLGQGLEFLIYFQGNSAPDKSGLPSDRFSAERTGGSVSTLTIQRTQQEDSAVYLCASSWGVAQYFGPGTRLTVL.

This clonotype was picked up a small number of times. The chain employs TRBV19 and TRBJ1-5; D unresolved. Trimming left V 3 bases short and J 1 base short, with 7 bases between. The CDR3 loop spans 14 amino acids. Germline CDR1 is LNHDA and CDR2 is SQIVND (reference sequence). The CDR3 nucleotides are TGTGCCAGTAGTATCTGGGTAAGCAATCAGCCCCAGCATTTT. It codes for CASSIWVSNQPQHF.

The chain recombines TRBV19 with TRBJ1-4; D is ambiguous. This CDR3 spans 13 amino acids. From germline, CDR1 is LNHDA and CDR2 SQIVND (reference sequence). V lost 5 bases to trimming and J lost 4 bases, with 8 bases between them. In nucleotides, the CDR3 is TGTGCCAGTAGTCCGACGGATAATGAAAAACTGTTTTTT. It translates to CASSPTDNEKLFF.

To note about this clonotype: This may be a read error, as it is one base from a much larger clone. The chain joins TRBV7-4 to TRBJ1-1; the D gene is possibly TRBD1 (5 bases). Germline V lookup: CDR1 SGHVT, CDR2 SQSDAQ. The germline V and J ends were trimmed by 6 bases and 0 bases, with 11 bases remaining between them. The CDR3 is 14 residues long. CDR3 DNA: TGTGCCAGCAGTCGTGAGGGGATGAACACTGAAGCTTTCTTT. This translates into CASSREGMNTEAFF.

The chain links TRBV19 to TRBJ1-1, with D perhaps TRBD1 (6 bases). With 5 bases removed from V and 0 bases from J, the gap between germline ends came to 22 bases. The CDR3 covers 18 residues. CDR1 and CDR2 from the germline V gene are LNHDA and SQIVND (reference sequence). The CDR3: CASSPQPGTRFMNTEAFF. Written as DNA, the CDR3 is TGTGCCAGTAGTCCGCAGCCGGGGACAAGATTCATGAACACTGAAGCTTTCTTT. The full variable domain, its missing parts supplied by reference TRBV19 and TRBJ1-1, is DGGITQSPKYLFRKEGQNVTLSCEQNLNHDAMYWYRQDPGQGLRLIYYSQIVNDFQKGDIAEGYSVSREKKESFPLTVTSAQKNPTAFYLCASSPQPGTRFMNTEAFFGQGTRLTVV.

The J gene is TRBJ1-3, the V gene TRBV19; a weak D match, TRBD1 (5 bases). CDR1 is LNHDA, CDR2 SQIVND, per germline (reference sequence). Trimming cost V 5 bases and J 4 bases, with 15 bases left between them. CDR3 length: 15 amino acids. The CDR3 loop reads CASSWGGNAGNTIYF. Here the CDR3 DNA reads TGTGCCAGTAGTTGGGGGGGGAATGCCGGAAACACCATATATTTT.

In this sample, this clonotype turned up a few times. The chain joins TRBV7-9 to TRBJ1-1; D unclear. Per germline, CDR1 SEHNR and CDR2 FQNEAQ (reference sequence). The V and J ends lost 5 bases and 0 bases respectively, with 13 bases between them. CDR3 length: 15 residues. The CDR3 spells CASSHGSDMNTEAFF. CDR3 sequence (DNA): TGTGCCAGCAGCCACGGGAGTGACATGAACACTGAAGCTTTCTTT. The full variable domain, in which reference TRBV7-9 and TRBJ1-1 provide the parts outside the CDR3, is DTGVSQNPRHKITKRGQNVTFRCDPISEHNRLYWYRQTLGQGPEFLTYFQNEAQLEKSRLLSDRFSAERPKGSFSTLEIQRTEQGDSAMYLCASSHGSDMNTEAFFGQGTRLTVV.

The chain employs TRBV6-5 and TRBJ2-3, with 15 bases that match TRBD2. The trim removed 6 bases at V and 6 bases at J, leaving 16 bases unmatched. The CDR3 is made up of 19 amino acids. The V gene's germline CDR1 is MNHEY and CDR2 SVGAGI. CDR3 region: CASSLHPGTSGGPGDTQYF. The CDR3 DNA reads as TGTGCCAGCAGCCTCCACCCCGGGACTAGCGGGGGGCCGGGGGATACGCAGTATTTT.

This clonotype has more than one count but fewer than ten. The CDR3 DNA is TGCAGTGCTAGAGACAGGGGACTTAGATCCTCTGGGGCCAACGTCCTGACTTTC. Translated: CSARDRGLRSSGANVLTF. The chain has TRBV20-1 and TRBJ2-6, with D possibly being TRBD1 or TRBD2 (6 bases each). Germline V gene sequence: CDR1 DFQATT, CDR2 SNEGSKA (reference sequence). The V end lost 0 bases, the J end lost 0 bases, and 15 bases lay between the germline ends. The CDR3 extends over 18 amino acids.

This chain links TRBV6-5 with TRBJ1-2, with D uncertain. The CDR3 is made up of 14 amino acids. Looked up from germline, CDR1 is MNHEY and CDR2 is SVGAGI. V was cut by 0 bases and J by 0 bases, with 5 bases left in between. CDR3 DNA sequence: TGTGCCAGCAGTTACTCTCCCTCTAACTATGGCTACACCTTC. Translation: CASSYSPSNYGYTF.

This clonotype was observed a handful of times. An end of the junction does not agree with germline; a read error may underlie this. The CDR3 loop is CASSPIAGAGNIQYF. CDR3 DNA sequence: TGTGCCAGCAGTCCTATAGCGGGGGCCGGGAACATTCAGTACTTT. The V call is TRBV6-5, the J call TRBJ2-4; 9 bases agree with TRBD2. The CDR3 covers 15 residues. CDR1 is MNHEY, CDR2 SVGAGI, per germline.

J is TRBJ2-1 and V is TRBV6-8, with 8 bases lining up with TRBD2. CDR1 is MNHGY, CDR2 SAAAGT, per germline. V dropped 6 bases and J dropped 4; count of bases not matched to a gene: 20. The CDR3 length is 19 residues. CDR3 sequence reads: CASRYRPPSAGATYNEQFF. The CDR3 bases are TGTGCCAGCAGGTACAGGCCCCCATCAGCGGGGGCGACTTACAATGAGCAGTTCTTC.

V is TRBV4-2 and J is TRBJ1-2; D may be TRBD1 (6 bases). This CDR3 spans 17 amino acids. Trimming shortened V by 3 bases and J by 0 bases, and 17 bases separated the two germline ends. Looked up from germline, CDR1 is LGHNA and CDR2 is YNFKEQ. CDR3 sequence reads: CASSQPNEGGTNYGYTF. The DNA for the CDR3 is TGTGCCAGCAGCCAGCCCAACGAAGGGGGAACTAACTATGGCTACACCTTC.

The chain recombines TRBV6-1 with TRBJ1-2; TRBD1 matches 10 bases. J lost 6 bases, V lost 5 bases, and 12 bases had no gene match. CDR3 length equals 16 residues. The V gene's germline CDR1 is MNHNS and CDR2 SASEGT. The CDR3 sequence: CASSHRDRGRLDGYTF. As DNA, the CDR3 is TGTGCCAGCAGTCACCGAGACAGGGGGCGCTTAGATGGCTACACCTTC.

This clonotype was observed at least ten times. The rearrangement joins TRBV19 to TRBJ1-1; the D is unclear. The CDR3 runs to 12 residues. Germline assignment: CDR1 LNHDA and CDR2 SQIVND (reference sequence). V dropped 3 bases and J dropped 4 bases, with 6 bases sitting between them. The CDR3 sequence: CASSIRGTEAFF. The CDR3 DNA is TGTGCCAGTAGTATTCGTGGCACTGAAGCTTTCTTT.

The V gene is TRBV7-6, the J gene TRBJ2-3; D unclear. The length of the CDR3 is 13 residues. Germline CDR1 and CDR2: SGHVS and FNYEAQ. V gave up 4 bases and J gave up 5 bases, with 10 bases separating them. CDR3 sequence reads: CASSYYSGDTQYF. In DNA form, the CDR3 reads TGTGCCAGCAGCTACTACTCCGGAGATACGCAGTATTTT.

The chain combines TRBV28 with TRBJ1-4; D is undetermined. The CDR3 has 13 residues. Germline V gives CDR1 MDHEN, CDR2 SYDVKM. Trimming took 2 bases from V and 8 from J, leaving 9 bases between them. The CDR3 region has the DNA TGTGCCAGCAGTTTAGAATATTCCGAAAAACTGTTTTTT. It specifies CASSLEYSEKLFF.